What follows describes a single T cell receptor (beta chain). This record comes from a study of OX40 agonist ivuxolimab in advanced cancers. Looking at the study overall: Hepatocellular carcinoma, melanoma, renal cell or head and neck cancer occurred in dose-escalation patients.

CDR3 size: 15 residues. V gave up 6 bases and J gave up 2 bases; unmatched junction bases: 10. From germline, CDR1 is SGHVS and CDR2 FQNEAQ. Libraries were prepared by immunoSEQ multiplex PCR; TCRdb keeps only in-frame clonotypes and omits some of them. The profile shows approximately 70,000 clones, 80% to 85% of them singletons. This sequence was found in an adult with an advanced solid tumor such as melanoma, head and neck, liver or kidney cancer. The material was CD4+ or CD8+ T cells sorted from blood, obtained in a trial of the OX40 agonist ivuxolimab. The V call is TRBV7-8, the J call TRBJ2-7; TRBD2 agrees at 7 bases. The CDR3 protein is CASSRTSAGTYEQYF. The DNA for the CDR3 is TGTGCCAGCAGTCGAACTAGCGCAGGAACCTACGAGCAGTACTTC.